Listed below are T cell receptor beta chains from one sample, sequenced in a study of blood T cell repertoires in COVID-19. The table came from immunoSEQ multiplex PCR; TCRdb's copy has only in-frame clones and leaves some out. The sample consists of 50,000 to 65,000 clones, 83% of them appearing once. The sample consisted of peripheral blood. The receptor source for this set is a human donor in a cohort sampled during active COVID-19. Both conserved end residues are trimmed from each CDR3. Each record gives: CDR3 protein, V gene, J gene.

ASSEGGVQGRTGELF	TRBV25-1	TRBJ2-2
ASSPLAYSGGGEQF	TRBV18	TRBJ2-1
ATRLAGTSGGSYEQY	TRBV10-2	TRBJ2-7
ASSLGNRADFYGYT	TRBV11-2	TRBJ1-2
SAVGLDTQY	TRBV20-1	TRBJ2-3
ASSLAYRGANVLT	TRBV7-9	TRBJ2-6
ASRGRRNEAF	TRBV12-3/TRBV12-4	TRBJ1-1
ASSPGLQWNKSSYNEQF	TRBV18	TRBJ2-1
AIRAGTSGAGEQF	TRBV10-3	TRBJ2-1
ASRPFSGAEAF	TRBV6-5	TRBJ1-1
ASSLKLDTEAF	TRBV5-1	TRBJ1-1
ASTRRDRGNSPLH	TRBV9	TRBJ1-6
ASSETQAGRYT	TRBV6-1	TRBJ1-2
ASSLGGISGSTH	TRBV5-6	TRBJ2-7
ASSLRQGEKLF	TRBV12-3/TRBV12-4	TRBJ1-4
ASSSIAVPNEKLF	TRBV27	TRBJ1-4
ASSSRGRGNYGYT	TRBV25-1	TRBJ1-2
ASSSVEQSETQY	TRBV7-8	TRBJ2-5
ASSQPQGFSDGYT	TRBV6-6	TRBJ1-2
ASSLKPTGDYGYT	TRBV5-6	TRBJ1-2
SVVHQANYEQY	TRBV29-1	TRBJ2-7
ASSADRNTEAF	TRBV5-4	TRBJ1-1
ASSLGAYEQY	TRBV5-6	TRBJ2-7
ASSRQQGATYGYT	TRBV5-5	TRBJ1-2
ASSLGAGGMHNEQF	TRBV27	TRBJ2-1
ASTTGVYQPQH	TRBV12-3/TRBV12-4	TRBJ1-5
ASSLREASSYNEQF	TRBV11-2	TRBJ2-1
ASSGKAGANTGELF	TRBV5-4	TRBJ2-2
ASSKASGTFTDTQY	TRBV11-3	TRBJ2-3
ASRGVGHQNTEAF	TRBV28	TRBJ1-1
ATRSVSGRGLEEQF	TRBV10-2	TRBJ2-1
ASSPTRNYNEQF	TRBV7-3	TRBJ2-1
ASSALGQGAWNEQF	TRBV6-2/TRBV6-3	TRBJ2-1
ASSDPRGDSTYGYT	TRBV2	TRBJ1-2
ASSQQGNTEAF	TRBV6-5	TRBJ1-1
SAPSGNIQY	TRBV20-1	TRBJ2-4
ASNLGARWTGTQY	TRBV19	TRBJ2-3
ASSQGSSPETQY	TRBV4-1	TRBJ2-5
ASSLSRGAFDEDTQY	TRBV27	TRBJ2-3
ASSSGQGAGKLDYGYT	TRBV5-1	TRBJ1-2
ASSLTGTAAGELF	TRBV4-2	TRBJ2-2